The clone carrying this T cell receptor beta chain was seen only a few times. Its antigen is not identified. V gave up 5 bases and J gave up 7 bases, with 12 bases separating them. From germline, CDR1 is SEHNR and CDR2 FQNEAQ (reference sequence). The CDR3 has 12 residues. The sample belongs to a study of identical twins. Broader study findings: An excess of low generation probability was shown by twin-shared out-of-frame alpha sequences. The more abundant beta clonotypes in cord blood had fewer insertions, and memory repertoires did not show this.

Using its own MiXCR run on the 5' RACE reads, TCRdb lists one record per CDR3 protein. Found here are under 300,000 distinct CDR3 sequences, 6.5% of them singletons; the top ten hold roughly 15%. These data also featured in a second study, about T cells expressing NK-cell markers. That paper states: The authors sequenced eight donors, of whom seven were HCMV-seropositive and one was seronegative. Dominant NKG2C+ clonotypes accounted for about 1.0-8% of CD8+ T cells in six or seven donors.

The chain has TRBV7-9 and TRBJ2-7; TRBD1 is a possible D gene (6 bases). Sequenced: CD8+ T cells sorted from blood. The receptor's source is a woman aged 18-35 years in good health. The CDR3 nucleotides read TGTGCCAGCAGCCCAGGGGTGGTAGAGCAGTACTTC. This gives the protein CASSPGVVEQYF.